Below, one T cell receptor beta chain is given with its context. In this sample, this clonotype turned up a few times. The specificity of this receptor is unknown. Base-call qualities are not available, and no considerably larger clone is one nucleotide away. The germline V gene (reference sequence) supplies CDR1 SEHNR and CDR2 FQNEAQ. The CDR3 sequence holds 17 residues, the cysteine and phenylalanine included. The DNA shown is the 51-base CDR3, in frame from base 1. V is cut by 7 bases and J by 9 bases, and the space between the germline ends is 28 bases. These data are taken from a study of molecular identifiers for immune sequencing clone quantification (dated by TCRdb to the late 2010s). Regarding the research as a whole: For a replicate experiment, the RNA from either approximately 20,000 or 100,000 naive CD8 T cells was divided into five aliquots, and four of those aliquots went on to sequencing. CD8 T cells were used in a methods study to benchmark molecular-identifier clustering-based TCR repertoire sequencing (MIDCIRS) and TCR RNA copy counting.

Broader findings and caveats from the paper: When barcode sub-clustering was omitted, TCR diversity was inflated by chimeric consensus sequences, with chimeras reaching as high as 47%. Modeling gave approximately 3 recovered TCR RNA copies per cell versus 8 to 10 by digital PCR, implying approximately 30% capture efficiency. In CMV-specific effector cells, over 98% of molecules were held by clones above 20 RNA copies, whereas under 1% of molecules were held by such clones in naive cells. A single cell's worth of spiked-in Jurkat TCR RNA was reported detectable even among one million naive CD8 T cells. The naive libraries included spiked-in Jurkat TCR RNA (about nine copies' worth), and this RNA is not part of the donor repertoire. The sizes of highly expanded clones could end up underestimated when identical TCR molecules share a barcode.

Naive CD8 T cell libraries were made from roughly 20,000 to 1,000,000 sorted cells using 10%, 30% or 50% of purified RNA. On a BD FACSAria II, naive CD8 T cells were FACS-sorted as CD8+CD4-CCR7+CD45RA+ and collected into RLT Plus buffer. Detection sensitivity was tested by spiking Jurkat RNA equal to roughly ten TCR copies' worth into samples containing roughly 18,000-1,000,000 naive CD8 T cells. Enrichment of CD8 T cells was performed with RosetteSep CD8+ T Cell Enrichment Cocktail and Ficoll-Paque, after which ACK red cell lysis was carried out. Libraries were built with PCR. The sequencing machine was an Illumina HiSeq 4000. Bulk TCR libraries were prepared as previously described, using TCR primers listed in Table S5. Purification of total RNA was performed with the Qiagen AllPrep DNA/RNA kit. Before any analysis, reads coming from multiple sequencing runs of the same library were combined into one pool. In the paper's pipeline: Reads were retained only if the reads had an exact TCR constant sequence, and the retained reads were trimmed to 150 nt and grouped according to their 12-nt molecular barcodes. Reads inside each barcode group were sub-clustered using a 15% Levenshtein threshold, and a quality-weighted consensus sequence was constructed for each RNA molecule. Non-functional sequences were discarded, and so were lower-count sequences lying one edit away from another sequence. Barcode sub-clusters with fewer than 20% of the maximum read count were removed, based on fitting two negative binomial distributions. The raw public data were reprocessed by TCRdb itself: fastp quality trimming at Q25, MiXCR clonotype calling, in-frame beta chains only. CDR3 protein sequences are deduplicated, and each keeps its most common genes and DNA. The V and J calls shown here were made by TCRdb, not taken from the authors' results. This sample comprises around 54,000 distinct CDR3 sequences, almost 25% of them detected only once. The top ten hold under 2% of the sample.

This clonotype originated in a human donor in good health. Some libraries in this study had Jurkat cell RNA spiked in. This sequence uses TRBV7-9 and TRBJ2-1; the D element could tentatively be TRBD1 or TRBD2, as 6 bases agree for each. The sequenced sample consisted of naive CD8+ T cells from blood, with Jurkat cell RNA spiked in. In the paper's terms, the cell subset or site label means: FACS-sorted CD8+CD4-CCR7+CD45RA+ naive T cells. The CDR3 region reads CASTHPSAGVARGEQFF. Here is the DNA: TGTGCCAGCACACACCCTAGTGCAGGGGTGGCGCGGGGTGAGCAGTTCTTC.